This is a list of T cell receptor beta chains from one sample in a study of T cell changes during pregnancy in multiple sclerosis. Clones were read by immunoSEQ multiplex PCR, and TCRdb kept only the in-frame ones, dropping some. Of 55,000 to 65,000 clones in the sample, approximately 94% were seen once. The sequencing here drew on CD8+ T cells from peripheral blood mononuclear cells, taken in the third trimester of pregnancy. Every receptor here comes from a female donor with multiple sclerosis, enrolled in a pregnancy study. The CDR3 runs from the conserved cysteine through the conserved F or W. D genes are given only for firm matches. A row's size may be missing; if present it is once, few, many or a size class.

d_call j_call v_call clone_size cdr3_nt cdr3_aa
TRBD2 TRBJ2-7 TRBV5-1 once TGCGCCAGCAGCTGGCCCTACCGGGGGGAAAGGGACTACGAGCAGTACTTC CASSWPYRGERDYEQYF
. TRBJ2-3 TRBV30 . TGTGCCTGGAGTCAAGGCGGAGTGAGCACAGATACGCAGTATTTT CAWSQGGVSTDTQYF
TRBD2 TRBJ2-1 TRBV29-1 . TGCAGCGTACTACTAGCGGGGGATACCTACAATGAGCAGTTCTTC CSVLLAGDTYNEQFF
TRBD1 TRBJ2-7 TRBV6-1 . TGTGCCAGCACCCCGTGGACAGGTACCTACGAGCAGTACTTC CASTPWTGTYEQYF
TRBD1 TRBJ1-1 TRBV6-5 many TGTGCCAGCAGTCTCGGACAGGGAGGGACTGAAGCTTTCTTT CASSLGQGGTEAFF
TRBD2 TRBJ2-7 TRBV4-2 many TGTGCCAGCAGCCAAAGTTTCGGGACTAGCTACGAGCAGTACTTC CASSQSFGTSYEQYF
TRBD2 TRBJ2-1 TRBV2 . TGTGCCAGCAGTGAGCCGGGAGGGCCCGCGAATGAGCAGTTCTTC CASSEPGGPANEQFF
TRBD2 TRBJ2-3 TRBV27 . TGTGCCAGCAGTTTGTGGGTAGCGGGAGGGCATCCTCCCCCCACAGATACGCAGTATTTT CASSLWVAGGHPPPTDTQYF
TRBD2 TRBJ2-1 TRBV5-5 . TGTGCCAGCAGTCTCTCCATGCTAGCGGGAGGGCCGGGGGGCGATGAGCAGTTCTTC CASSLSMLAGGPGGDEQFF
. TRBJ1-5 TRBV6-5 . TGTGCCAGCAGTTACTCTCAGGGGATTCAGCCCCAGCATTTT CASSYSQGIQPQHF